This T cell receptor (beta chain) derives from a study of vaccination and CD4 T cells after COVID-19. This clonotype was counted between two and nine times. The antigen remains undetermined. The Oncomine TCR Beta short-read assay was applied to DNA of cultured CD4+ T cells. One entry per CDR3 protein results from TCRdb running MiXCR on the PCR reads. The sample lists over 6,500 distinct CDR3 sequences, about 59% occurring once. As to treatment: approximately nine-day PBMC culture with coronavirus spike peptide pools or control peptides (ViraFEST assay). CDR3 length: 15 amino acids. V dropped 6 bases and J dropped 4 bases, with 18 bases sitting between them. Germline lookup yields CDR1 ENHRY and CDR2 SYGVKD.

The J gene is TRBJ1-1, the V gene TRBV10-3, with a weak D call TRBD1 (6 bases). The specimen sequenced was CD4+ T cells from blood, cultured in vitro. This clonotype originated in a human donor who had recovered from COVID-19. CDR3 DNA sequence: TGTGCCATCAGGCCCTTACAGGGTGGAGGCACTGAAGCTTTCTTT. Encoded protein: CAIRPLQGGGTEAFF.